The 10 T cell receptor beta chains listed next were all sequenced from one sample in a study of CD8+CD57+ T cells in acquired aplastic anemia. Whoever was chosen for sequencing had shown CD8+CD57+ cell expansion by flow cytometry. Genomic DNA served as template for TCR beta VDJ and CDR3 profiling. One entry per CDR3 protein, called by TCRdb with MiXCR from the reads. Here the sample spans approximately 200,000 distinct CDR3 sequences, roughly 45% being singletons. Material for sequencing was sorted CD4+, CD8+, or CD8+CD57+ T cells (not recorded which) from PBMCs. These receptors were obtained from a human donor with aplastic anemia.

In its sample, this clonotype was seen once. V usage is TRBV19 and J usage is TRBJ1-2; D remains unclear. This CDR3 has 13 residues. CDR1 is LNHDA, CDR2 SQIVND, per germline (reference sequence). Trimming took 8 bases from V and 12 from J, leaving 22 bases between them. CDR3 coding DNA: TGTGCCAGTGGAATACCGATGAGATCTGGAAACACCTTC. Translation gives CASGIPMRSGNTF.

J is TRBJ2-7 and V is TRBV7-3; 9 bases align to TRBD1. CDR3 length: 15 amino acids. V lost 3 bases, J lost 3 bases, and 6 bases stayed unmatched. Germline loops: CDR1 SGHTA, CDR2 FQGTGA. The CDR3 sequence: CASSFSQGARYEQYF. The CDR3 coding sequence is TGTGCCAGCAGCTTCTCACAGGGGGCTCGCTACGAGCAGTACTTC.

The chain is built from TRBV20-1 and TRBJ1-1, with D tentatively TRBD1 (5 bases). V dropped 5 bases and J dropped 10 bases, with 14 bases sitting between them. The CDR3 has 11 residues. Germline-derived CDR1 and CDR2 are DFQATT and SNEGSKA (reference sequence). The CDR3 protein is CSARLLGGAFF. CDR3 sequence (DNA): TGCAGTGCTCGTCTCCTTGGGGGAGCTTTCTTT.

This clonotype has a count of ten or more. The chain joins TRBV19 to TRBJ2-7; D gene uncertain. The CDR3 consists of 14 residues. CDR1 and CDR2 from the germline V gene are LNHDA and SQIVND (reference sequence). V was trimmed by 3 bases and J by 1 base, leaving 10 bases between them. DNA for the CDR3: TGTGCCAGTAGTATCGCGACTGGATCCTACGAGCAGTACTTC. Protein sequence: CASSIATGSYEQYF.

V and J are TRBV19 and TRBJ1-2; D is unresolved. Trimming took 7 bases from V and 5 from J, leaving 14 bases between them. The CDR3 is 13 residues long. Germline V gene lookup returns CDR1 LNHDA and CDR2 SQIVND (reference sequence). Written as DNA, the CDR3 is TGTGCCAGTAAATGGGGAACTACGTATGGCTACACCTTC. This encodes CASKWGTTYGYTF.

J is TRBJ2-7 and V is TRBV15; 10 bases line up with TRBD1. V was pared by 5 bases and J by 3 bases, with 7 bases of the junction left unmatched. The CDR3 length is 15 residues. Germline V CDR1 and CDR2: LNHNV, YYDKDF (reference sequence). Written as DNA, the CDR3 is TGTGCCACCAGCGCTGGACAGGGGGTCCACTACGAGCAGTACTTC. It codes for CATSAGQGVHYEQYF.

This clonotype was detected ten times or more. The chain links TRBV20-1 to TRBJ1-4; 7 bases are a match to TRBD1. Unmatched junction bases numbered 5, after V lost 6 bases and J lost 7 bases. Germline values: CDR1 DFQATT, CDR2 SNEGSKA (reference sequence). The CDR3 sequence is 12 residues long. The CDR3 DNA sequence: TGCAGTGCCGGACAGGAAGGTGAAAAACTGTTTTTT. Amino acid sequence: CSAGQEGEKLFF.

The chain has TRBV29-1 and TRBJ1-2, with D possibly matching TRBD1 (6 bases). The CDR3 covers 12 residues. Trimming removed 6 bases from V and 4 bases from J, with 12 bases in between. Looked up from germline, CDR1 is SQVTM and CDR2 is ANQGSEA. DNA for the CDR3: TGCAGCGTCATGGGACAAAGCTATGGCTACACCTTC. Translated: CSVMGQSYGYTF. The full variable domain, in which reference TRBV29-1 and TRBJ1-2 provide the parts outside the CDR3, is SAVISQKPSRDICQRGTSLTIQCQVDSQVTMMFWYRQQPGQSLTLIATANQGSEATYESGFVIDKFPISRPNLTFSTLTVSNMSPEDSSIYLCSVMGQSYGYTFGSGTRLTVV.

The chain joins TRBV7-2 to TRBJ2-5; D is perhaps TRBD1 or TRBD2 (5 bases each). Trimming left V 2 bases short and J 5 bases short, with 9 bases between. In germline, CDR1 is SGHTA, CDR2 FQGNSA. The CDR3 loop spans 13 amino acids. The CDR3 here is CASSLLEGETQYF. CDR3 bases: TGTGCCAGCAGCTTACTAGAGGGGGAGACCCAGTACTTC. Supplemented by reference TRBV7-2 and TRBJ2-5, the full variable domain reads GAGVSQSPSNKVTEKGKDVELRCDPISGHTALYWYRQSLGQGLEFLIYFQGNSAPDKSGLPSDRFSAERTGGSVSTLTIQRTQQEDSAVYLCASSLLEGETQYFGPGTRLLVL.

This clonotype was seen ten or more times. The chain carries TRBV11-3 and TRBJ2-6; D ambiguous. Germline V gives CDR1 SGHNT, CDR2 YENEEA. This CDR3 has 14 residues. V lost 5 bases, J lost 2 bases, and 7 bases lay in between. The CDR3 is CASSPAAGANVLTF. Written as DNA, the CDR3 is TGTGCCAGCAGCCCGGCTGCTGGGGCCAACGTCCTGACTTTC.